This T cell receptor beta chain originates from a study of cytomegalovirus exposure and HLA in healthy donors. Notes on the study in general: Cytomegalovirus-associated status was assigned to approximately 160 TCR beta chains.

Clones were sequenced by immunoSEQ multiplex PCR, and TCRdb holds only the in-frame ones, with some missing. The sample holds 43,000 or so clones, approximately 90% seen once. In regard to this clone: The antigen is undetermined.

V lost 5 bases and J lost 4, with 8 bases in between. The germline V gene encodes CDR1 MNHEY and CDR2 SVGAGI. This CDR3 has 13 amino acids. The sequence came from a man aged 18-30 years in good health and CMV-seronegative. The material sequenced was PBMCs. V and J are TRBV6-5 and TRBJ1-4; D uncertain. Written as DNA, the CDR3 is TGTGCCAGCAGTCGGGAGTATAATGAAAAACTGTTTTTT. Protein sequence: CASSREYNEKLFF.